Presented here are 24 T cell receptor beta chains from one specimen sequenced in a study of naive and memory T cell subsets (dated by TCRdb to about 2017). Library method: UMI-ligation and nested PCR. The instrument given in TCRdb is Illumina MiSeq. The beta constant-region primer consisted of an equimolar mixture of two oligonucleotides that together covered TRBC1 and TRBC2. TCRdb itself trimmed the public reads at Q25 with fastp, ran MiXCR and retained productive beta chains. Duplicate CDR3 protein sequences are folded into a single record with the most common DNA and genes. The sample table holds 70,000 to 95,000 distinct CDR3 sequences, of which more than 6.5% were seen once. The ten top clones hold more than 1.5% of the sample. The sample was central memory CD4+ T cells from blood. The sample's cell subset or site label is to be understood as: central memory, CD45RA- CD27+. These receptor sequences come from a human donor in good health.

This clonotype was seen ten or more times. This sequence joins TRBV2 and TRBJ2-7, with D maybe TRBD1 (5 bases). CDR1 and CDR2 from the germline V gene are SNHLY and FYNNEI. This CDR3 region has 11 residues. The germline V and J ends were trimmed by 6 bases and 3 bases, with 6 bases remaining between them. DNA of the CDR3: TGTGCCAGCAGAGGACACTACGAGCAGTACTTC. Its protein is CASRGHYEQYF.

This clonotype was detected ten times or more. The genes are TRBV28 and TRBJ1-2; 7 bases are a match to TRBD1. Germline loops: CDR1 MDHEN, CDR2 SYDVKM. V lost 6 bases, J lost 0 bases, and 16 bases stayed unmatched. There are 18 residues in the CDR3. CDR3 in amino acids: CASSSGLGTEQANYGYTF. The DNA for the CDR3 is TGTGCCAGCAGCTCGGGGCTCGGGACAGAACAAGCTAACTATGGCTACACCTTC.

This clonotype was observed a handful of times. CDR3 amino acids: CASSSMPRTGGFYEQYF. CDR3 bases: TGTGCCAGCAGTTCCATGCCCCGGACAGGGGGATTCTACGAGCAGTACTTC. The gene calls are TRBV12-3 or TRBV12-4 and TRBJ2-7; 10 bases are shared with TRBD1. The V gene end was trimmed by 4 bases and the J gene end by 3 bases; junction bases not matched to a gene: 12. CDR3 length: 17 residues.

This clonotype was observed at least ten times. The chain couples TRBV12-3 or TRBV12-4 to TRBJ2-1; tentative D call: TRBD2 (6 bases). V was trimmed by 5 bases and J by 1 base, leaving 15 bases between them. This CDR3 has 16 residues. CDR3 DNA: TGTGCCAGCAGTACACGCGGGACGGGGTCCTACAATGAGCAGTTCTTC. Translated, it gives CASSTRGTGSYNEQFF.

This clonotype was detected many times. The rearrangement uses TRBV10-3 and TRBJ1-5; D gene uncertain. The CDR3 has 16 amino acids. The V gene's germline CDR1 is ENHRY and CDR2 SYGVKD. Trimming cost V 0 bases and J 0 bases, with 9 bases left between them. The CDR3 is CAISESLGNSNQPQHF. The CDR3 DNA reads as TGTGCCATCAGTGAGTCGCTGGGAAATAGCAATCAGCCCCAGCATTTT.

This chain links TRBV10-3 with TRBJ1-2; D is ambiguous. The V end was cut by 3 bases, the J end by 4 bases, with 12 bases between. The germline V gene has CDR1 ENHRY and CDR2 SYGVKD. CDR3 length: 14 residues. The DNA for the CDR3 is TGTGCCATCAGTGACCAGCCAGGACCCTATGGCTACACCTTC. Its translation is CAISDQPGPYGYTF.

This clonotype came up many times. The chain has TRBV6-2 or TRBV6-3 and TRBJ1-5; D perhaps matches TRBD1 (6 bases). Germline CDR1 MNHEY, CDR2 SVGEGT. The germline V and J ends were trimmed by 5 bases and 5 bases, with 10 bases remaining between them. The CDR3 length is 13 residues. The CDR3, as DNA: TGTGCCAGCAGTCGACAGGCACATCAGCCCCAGCATTTT. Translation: CASSRQAHQPQHF.

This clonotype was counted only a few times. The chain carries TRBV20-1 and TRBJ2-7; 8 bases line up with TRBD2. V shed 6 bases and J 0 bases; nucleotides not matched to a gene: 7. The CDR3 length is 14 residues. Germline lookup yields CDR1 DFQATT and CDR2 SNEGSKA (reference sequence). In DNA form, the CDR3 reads TGCAGTGCAAAGCGGGAGTGGAGCTCCTACGAGCAGTACTTC. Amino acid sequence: CSAKREWSSYEQYF.

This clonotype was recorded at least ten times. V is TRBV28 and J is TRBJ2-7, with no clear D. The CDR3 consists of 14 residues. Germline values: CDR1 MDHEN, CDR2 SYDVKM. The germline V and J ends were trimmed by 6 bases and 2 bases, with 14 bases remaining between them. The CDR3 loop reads CASRPLAATYEQYF. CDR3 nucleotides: TGTGCCAGCAGACCCTTAGCAGCGACCTACGAGCAGTACTTC.

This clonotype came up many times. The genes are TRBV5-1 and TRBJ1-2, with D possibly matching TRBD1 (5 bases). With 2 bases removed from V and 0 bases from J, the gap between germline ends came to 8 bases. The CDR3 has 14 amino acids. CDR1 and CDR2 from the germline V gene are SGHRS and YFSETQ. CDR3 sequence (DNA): TGCGCCAGCAGCTTACAGGCCACTAACTATGGCTACACCTTC. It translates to CASSLQATNYGYTF.

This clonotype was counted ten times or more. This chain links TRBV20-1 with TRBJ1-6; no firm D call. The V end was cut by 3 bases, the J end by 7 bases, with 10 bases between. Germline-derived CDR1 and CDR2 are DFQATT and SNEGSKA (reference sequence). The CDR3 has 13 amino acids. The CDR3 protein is CSASRARNSPLHF. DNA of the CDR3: TGCAGTGCTAGTCGTGCCCGGAATTCACCCCTCCACTTT.

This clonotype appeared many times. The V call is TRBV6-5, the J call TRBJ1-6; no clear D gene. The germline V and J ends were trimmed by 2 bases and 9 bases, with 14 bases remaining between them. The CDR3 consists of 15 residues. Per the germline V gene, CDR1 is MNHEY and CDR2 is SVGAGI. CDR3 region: CASSYTWGSGSPLHF. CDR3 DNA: TGTGCCAGCAGTTACACGTGGGGATCAGGTTCACCCCTCCACTTT.

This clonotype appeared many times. This CDR3 reads CASSLKGFGEKLFF. CDR3 in DNA: TGCGCCAGCAGCTTGAAGGGGTTTGGTGAAAAACTGTTTTTT. V is TRBV5-1 and J is TRBJ1-4; D may be TRBD1 (5 bases). Germline V lookup: CDR1 SGHRS, CDR2 YFSETQ. The V end lost 1 base, the J end lost 7 bases, and 11 bases lay between the germline ends. The CDR3 sequence is 14 residues long.

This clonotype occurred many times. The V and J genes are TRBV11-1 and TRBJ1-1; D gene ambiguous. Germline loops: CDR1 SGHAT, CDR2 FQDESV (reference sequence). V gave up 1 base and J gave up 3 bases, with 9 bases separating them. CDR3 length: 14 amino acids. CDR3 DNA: TGTGCCAGCAGCTTAGATAGTTGGGACACTGAAGCTTTCTTT. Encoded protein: CASSLDSWDTEAFF.

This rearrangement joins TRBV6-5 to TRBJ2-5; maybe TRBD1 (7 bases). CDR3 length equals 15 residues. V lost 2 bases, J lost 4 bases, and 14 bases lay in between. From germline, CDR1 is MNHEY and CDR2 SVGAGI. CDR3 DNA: TGTGCCAGCAGTTACCGGTATCAGGGGGGAGAGACCCAGTACTTC. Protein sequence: CASSYRYQGGETQYF.

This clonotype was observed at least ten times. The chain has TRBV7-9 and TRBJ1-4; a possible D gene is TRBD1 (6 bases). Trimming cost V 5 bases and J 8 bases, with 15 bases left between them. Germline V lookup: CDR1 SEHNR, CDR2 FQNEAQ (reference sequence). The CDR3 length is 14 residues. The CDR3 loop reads CASSVRGSGEKLFF. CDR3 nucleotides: TGTGCCAGCAGCGTCAGGGGTTCTGGGGAAAAACTGTTTTTT.

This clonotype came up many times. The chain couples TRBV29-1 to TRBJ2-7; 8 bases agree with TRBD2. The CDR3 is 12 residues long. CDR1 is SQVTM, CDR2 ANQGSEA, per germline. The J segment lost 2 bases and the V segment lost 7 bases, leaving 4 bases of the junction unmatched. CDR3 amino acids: CSALRGAYEQYF. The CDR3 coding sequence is TGCAGCGCCTTGCGGGGGGCCTACGAGCAGTACTTC.

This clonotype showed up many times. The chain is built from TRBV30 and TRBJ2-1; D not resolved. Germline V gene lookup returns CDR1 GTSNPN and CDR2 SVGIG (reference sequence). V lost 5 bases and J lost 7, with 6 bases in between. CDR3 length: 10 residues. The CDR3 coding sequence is TGTGCCTGGGGCCTTAATGAGCAGTTCTTC. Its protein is CAWGLNEQFF.

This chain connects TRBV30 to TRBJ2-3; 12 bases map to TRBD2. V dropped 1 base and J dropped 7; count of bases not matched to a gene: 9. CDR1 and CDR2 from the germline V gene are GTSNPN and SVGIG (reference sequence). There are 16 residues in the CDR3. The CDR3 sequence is CAWSELKTSGRNTQYF. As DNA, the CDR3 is TGTGCCTGGAGTGAGTTAAAGACTAGCGGGAGAAATACGCAGTATTTT.

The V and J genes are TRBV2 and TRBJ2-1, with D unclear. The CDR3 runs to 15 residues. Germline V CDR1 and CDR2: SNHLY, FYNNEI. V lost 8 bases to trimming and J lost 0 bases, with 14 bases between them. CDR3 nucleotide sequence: TGTGCCAGCCTCGACTTACATAGCTCCTACAATGAGCAGTTCTTC. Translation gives CASLDLHSSYNEQFF.

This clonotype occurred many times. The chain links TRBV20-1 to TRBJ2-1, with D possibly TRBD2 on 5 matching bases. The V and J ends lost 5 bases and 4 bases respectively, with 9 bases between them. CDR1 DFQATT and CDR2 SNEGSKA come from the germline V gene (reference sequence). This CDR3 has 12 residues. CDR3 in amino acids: CSAEGEYNEQFF. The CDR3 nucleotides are TGCAGTGCTGAGGGAGAGTACAATGAGCAGTTCTTC.

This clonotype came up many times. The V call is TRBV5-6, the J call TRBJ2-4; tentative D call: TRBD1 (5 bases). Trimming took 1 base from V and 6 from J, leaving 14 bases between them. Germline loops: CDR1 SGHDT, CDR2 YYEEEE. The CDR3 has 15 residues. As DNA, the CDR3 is TGTGCCAGCAGCTTGCGCCTCACAGGCGGAAACATTCAGTACTTC. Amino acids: CASSLRLTGGNIQYF.

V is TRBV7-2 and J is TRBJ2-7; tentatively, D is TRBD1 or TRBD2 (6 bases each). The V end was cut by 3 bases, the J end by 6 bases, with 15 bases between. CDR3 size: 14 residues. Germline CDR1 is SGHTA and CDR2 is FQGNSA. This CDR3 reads CASSFRGPPTEQYF. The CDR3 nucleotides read TGTGCCAGCAGCTTTCGGGGGCCGCCTACCGAGCAGTACTTC.

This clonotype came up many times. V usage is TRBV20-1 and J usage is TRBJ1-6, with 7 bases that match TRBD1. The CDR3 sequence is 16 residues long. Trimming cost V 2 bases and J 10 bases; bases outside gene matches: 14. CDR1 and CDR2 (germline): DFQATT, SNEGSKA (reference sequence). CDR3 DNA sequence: TGCAGTGCTAGAACTGGGACAGCGTACAGATTATCACCCCTCCACTTT. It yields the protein CSARTGTAYRLSPLHF.